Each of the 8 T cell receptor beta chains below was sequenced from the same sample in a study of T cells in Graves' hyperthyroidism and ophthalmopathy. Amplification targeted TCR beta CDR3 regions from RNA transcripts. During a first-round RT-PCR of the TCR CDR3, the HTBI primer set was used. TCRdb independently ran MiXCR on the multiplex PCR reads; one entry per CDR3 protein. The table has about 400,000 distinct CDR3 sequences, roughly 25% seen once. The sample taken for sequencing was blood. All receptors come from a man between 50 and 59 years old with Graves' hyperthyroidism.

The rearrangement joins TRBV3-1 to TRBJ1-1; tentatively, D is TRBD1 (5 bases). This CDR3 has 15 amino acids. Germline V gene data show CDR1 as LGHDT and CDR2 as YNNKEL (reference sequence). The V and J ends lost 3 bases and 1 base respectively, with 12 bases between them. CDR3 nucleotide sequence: TGTGCCAGCAGCCAGTCAGGGTCAGGGAACACTGAAGCTTTCTTT. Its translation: CASSQSGSGNTEAFF.

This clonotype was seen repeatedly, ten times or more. In nucleotides, the CDR3 is TGTGCCAGCAGCTCCATCCGGGACAGCCGCGAGCAGTACTTC. Protein: CASSSIRDSREQYF. The genes are TRBV7-9 and TRBJ2-7; 7 nucleotides line up with TRBD1. This CDR3 region has 14 residues. The junction had 9 bases not matched to a gene; V was cut back by 4 bases and J by 6 bases. CDR1 and CDR2 (germline): SEHNR, FQNEAQ (reference sequence).

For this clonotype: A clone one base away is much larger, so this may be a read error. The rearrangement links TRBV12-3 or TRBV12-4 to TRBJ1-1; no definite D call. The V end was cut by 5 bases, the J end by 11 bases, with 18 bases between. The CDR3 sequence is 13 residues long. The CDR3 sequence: CASSTGSASYAFF. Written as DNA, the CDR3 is TGTGCCAGCAGTACCGGTTCTGCATCGTATGCTTTCTTT.

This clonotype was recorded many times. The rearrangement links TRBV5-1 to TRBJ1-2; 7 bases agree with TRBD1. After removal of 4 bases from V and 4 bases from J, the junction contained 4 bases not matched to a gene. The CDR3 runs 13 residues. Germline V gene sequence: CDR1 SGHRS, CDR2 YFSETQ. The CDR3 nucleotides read TGCGCCAGCAGCCGGGACAGTAGCTATGGCTACACCTTC. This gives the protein CASSRDSSYGYTF.

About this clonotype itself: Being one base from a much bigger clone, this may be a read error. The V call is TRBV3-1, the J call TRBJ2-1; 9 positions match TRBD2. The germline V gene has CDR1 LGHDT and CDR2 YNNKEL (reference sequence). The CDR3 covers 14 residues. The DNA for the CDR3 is TGTGCCGGCAGCCGTAGCGGGAGCTACAATGAGCAGTTCTTC. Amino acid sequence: CAGSRSGSYNEQFF.

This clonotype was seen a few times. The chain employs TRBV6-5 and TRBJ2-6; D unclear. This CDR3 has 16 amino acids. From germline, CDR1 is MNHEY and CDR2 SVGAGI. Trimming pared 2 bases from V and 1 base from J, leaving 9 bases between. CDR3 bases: TGTGCCAGCAGTTACCGTTCGCAATCTGGGGCCAACGTCCTGACTTTC. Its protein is CASSYRSQSGANVLTF.

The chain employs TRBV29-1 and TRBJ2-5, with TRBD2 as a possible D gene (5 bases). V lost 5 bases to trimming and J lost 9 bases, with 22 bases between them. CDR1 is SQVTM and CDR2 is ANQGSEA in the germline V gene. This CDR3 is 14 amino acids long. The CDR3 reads CSVRPRTAQAAQYF. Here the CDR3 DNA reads TGCAGCGTTAGGCCTCGGACGGCTCAAGCGGCCCAGTACTTC.

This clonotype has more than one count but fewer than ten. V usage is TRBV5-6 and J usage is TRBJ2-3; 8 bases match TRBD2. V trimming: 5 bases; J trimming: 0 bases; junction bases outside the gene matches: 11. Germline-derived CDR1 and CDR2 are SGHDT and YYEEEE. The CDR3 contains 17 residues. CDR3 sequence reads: CASSGQVLAASTDTQYF. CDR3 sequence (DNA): TGTGCCAGCAGTGGCCAGGTACTAGCGGCTAGCACAGATACGCAGTATTTT.